This TCR beta chain was retrieved from a study of beta chain features in type 1 diabetes. General study findings and limits: Naive, central memory and Treg TCRB repertoires seemed to resemble each other more closely in patients than they did in healthy donors. PCR might favor shorter templates, equally in patients and controls. For Type 1 diabetes patients, all four CD4+ subsets carried TCRB CDR3s that were moderately but significantly shorter.

CDR1 and CDR2 from the germline V gene are SGDLS and YYNGEE. CDR3 length: 15 residues. The V end was cut by 0 bases, the J end by 0 bases, with 9 bases between. Since all of the isolated RNA was reverse transcribed, expressed TCRB transcripts were what got sequenced. Profiled with immunoSEQ multiplex PCR; TCRdb holds only in-frame clones, not every one. The sample has roughly 350,000 clones; around 9.6% are singletons. On this clone: Its antigen is not identified.

CD45RO/CCR7/CD25/CD127/CD95/CD27 sorting isolated CD4+ naive, central memory, regulatory and stem cell-like memory cells. V and J are TRBV9 and TRBJ1-1; maybe TRBD1 (6 bases). The TCR was taken from a young man with type 1 diabetes. Sample: central memory CD4+ T cells from blood. CDR3 DNA: TGTGCCAGCAGCGTAGGGGGGCTCATGAACACTGAAGCTTTCTTT. This encodes CASSVGGLMNTEAFF. Complete variable domain (other parts from reference TRBV9 and TRBJ1-1): DSGVTQTPKHLITATGQRVTLRCSPRSGDLSVYWYQQSLDQGLQFLIQYYNGEERAKGNILERFSAQQFPDLHSELNLSSLELGDSALYFCASSVGGLMNTEAFFGQGTRLTVV.